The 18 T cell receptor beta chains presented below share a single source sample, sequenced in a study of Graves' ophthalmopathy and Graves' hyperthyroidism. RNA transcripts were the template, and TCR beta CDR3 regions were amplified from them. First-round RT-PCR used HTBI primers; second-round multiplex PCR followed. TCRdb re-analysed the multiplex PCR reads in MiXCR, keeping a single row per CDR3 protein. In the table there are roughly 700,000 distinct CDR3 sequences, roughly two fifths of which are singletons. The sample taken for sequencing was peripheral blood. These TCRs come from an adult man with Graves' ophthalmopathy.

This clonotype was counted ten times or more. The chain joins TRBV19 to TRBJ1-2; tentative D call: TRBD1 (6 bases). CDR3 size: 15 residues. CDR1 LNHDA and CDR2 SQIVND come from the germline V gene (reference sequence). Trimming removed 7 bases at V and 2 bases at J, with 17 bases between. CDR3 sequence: CASIGRGMANYGYTF. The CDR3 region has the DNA TGTGCCAGTATCGGCAGGGGAATGGCAAACTATGGCTACACCTTC.

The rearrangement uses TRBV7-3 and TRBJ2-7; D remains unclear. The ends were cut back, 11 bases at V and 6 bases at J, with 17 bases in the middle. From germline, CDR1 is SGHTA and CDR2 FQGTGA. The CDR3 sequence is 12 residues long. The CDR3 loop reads CAWSVEGFEQYF. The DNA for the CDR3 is TGTGCCTGGAGTGTAGAAGGGTTCGAGCAGTACTTC.

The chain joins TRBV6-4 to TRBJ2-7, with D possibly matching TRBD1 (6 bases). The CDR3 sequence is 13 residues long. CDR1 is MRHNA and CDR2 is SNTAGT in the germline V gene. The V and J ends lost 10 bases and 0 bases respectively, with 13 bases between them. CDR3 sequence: CATPRGSSYEQYF. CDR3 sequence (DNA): TGTGCCACCCCGAGGGGGAGCTCCTACGAGCAGTACTTC.

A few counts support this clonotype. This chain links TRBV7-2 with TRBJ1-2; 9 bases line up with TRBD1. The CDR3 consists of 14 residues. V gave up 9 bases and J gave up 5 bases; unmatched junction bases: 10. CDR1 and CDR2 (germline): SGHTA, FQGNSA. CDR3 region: CASFDTGGAYGYTF. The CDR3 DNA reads TGTGCCAGTTTCGATACAGGGGGCGCTTATGGCTACACCTTC.

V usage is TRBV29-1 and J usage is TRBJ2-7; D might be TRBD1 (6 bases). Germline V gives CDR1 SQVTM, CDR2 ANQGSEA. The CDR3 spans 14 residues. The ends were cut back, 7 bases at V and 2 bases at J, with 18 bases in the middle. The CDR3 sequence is CSASSSRGPYEQYF. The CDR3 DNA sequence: TGCAGCGCCAGCAGTTCCAGGGGCCCCTACGAGCAGTACTTC.

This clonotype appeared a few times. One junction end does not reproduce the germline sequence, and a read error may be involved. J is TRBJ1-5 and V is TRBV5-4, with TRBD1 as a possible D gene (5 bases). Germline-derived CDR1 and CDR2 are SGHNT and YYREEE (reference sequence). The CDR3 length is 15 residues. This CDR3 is CASSPRGVHNQPQHF. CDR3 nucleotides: TGCGCCAGCAGCCCGAGGGGCGTCCACAATCAGCCCCAGCATTTT.

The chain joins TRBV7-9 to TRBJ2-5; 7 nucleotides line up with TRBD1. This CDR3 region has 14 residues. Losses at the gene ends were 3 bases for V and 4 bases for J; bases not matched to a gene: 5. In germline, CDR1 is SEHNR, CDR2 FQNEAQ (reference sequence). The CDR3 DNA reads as TGTGCCAGCAGCTTCCAGGGGGTAGGAGAGACCCAGTACTTC. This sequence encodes CASSFQGVGETQYF.

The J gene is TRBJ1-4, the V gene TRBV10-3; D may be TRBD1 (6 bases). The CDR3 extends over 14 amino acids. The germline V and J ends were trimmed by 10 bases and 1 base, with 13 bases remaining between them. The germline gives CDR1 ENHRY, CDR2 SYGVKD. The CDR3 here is CASEGDVTNEKLFF. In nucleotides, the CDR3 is TGTGCCAGCGAGGGGGACGTAACTAATGAAAAACTGTTTTTT.

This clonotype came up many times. CDR3 in amino acids: CASSPTDEKLFF. CDR3 nucleotide sequence: TGTGCCAGCAGCCCGACAGATGAAAAACTGTTTTTT. V usage is TRBV14 and J usage is TRBJ1-4; D possibly corresponds to TRBD1 (5 bases). The germline V gene has CDR1 SGHDN and CDR2 FVKESK. The CDR3 extends over 12 amino acids. V was trimmed by 4 bases and J by 6 bases, leaving 6 bases between them.

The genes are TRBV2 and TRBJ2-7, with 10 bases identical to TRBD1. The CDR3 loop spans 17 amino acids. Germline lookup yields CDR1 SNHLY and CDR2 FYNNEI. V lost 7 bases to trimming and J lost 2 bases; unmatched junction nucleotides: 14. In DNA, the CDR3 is TGTGCCAGCACCGGAATTGCGGGGACAGGGGATACCTACGAGCAGTACTTC. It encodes CASTGIAGTGDTYEQYF.

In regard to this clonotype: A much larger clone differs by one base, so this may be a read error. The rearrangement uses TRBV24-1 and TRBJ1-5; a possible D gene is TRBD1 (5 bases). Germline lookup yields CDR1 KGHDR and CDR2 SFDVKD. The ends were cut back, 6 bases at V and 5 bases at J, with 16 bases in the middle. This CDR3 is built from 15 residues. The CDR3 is CATSFLGASDQPQHF. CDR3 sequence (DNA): TGTGCCACCAGTTTCTTAGGGGCGAGTGATCAGCCCCAGCATTTT.

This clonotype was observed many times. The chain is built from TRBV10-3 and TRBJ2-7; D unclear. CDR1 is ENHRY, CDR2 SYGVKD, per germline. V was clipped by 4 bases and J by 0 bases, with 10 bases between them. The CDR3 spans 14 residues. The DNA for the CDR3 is TGTGCCATCAGTGTTGGCGGAAGCTCCTACGAGCAGTACTTC. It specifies CAISVGGSSYEQYF.

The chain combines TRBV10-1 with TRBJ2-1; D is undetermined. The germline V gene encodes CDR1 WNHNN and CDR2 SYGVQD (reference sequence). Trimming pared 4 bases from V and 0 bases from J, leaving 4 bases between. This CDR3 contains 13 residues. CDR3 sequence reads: CASSASSYNEQFF. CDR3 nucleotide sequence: TGCGCCAGCAGTGCTAGCTCCTACAATGAGCAGTTCTTC.

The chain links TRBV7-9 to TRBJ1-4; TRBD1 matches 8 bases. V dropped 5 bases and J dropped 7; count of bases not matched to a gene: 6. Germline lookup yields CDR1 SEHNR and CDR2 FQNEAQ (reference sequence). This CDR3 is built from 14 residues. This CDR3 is CASSRQGALEKLFF. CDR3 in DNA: TGTGCCAGCAGCCGGCAGGGGGCGCTTGAAAAACTGTTTTTT.

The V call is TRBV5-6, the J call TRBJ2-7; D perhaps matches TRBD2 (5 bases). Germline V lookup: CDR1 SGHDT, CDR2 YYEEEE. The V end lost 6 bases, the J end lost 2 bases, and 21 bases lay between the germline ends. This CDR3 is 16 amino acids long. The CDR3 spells CASTPNSGIAAYEQYF. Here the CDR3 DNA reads TGTGCCAGCACCCCAAACTCGGGGATTGCCGCCTACGAGCAGTACTTC.

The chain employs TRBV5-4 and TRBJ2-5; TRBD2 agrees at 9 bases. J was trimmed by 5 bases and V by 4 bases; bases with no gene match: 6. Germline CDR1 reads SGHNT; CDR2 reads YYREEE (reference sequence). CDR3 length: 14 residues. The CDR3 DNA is TGTGCCAGCAGCACAGGCGGGGGGGGTGAGACCCAGTACTTC. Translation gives CASSTGGGGETQYF.

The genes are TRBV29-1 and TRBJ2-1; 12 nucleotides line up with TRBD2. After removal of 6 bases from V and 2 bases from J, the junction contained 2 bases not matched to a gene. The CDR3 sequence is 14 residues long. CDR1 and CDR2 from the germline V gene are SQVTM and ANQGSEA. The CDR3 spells CSVLAGGTYNEQFF. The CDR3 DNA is TGCAGCGTACTAGCGGGGGGAACCTACAATGAGCAGTTCTTC.

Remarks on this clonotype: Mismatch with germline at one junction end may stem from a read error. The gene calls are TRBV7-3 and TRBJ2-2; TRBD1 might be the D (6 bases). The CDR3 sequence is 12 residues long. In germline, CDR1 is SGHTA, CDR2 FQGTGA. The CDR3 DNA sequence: TGTGCCTGCAGGGGCGGCACCGGGGAGCTGTTTTTT. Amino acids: CACRGGTGELFF.